This record concerns one T cell receptor beta chain sequence. Its target is not known. The table came from immunoSEQ multiplex PCR; TCRdb's copy has only in-frame clones and leaves some out. The data hold about 40,000 clones, with roughly 84% observed a single time. These data are taken from a study of lymphopenia after photon versus proton radiotherapy. Germline V gene sequence: CDR1 SQVTM, CDR2 ANQGSEA. The CDR3 contains 15 residues. V lost 3 bases to trimming and J lost 1 base; unmatched junction nucleotides: 5. Study-wide findings and caveats: In patients who died, overall survival fell as post-nadir TCR diversity dropped more. Better survival with proton therapy was suggested as possible, not demonstrated. Under photons, naive T cells and diversity fell while effector/memory populations rose.

The material sequenced was peripheral blood, taken from a patient treated with proton-based radiotherapy. The origin of this receptor is a woman aged 70-85 years with pancreatic cancer. Some clones in this sample may be carry-over from other donors' samples. This sequence joins TRBV29-1 and TRBJ2-3; the match to TRBD2 covers 9 bases. The CDR3 reads CSVEGGGRGTDTQYF. CDR3 bases: TGCAGCGTTGAGGGAGGCGGGAGGGGCACAGATACGCAGTATTTT.